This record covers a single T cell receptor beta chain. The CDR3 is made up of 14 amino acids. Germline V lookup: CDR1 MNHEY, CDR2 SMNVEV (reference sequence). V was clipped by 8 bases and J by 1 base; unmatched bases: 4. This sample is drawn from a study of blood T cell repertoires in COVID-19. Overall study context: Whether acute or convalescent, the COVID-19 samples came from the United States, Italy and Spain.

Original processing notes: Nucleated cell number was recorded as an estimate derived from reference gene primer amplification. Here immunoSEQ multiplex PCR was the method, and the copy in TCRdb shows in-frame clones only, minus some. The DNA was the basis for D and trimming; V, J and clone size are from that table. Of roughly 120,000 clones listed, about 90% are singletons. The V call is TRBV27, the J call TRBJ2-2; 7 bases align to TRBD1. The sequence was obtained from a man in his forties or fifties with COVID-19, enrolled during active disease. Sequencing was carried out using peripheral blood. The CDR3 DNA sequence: TGTGCCAGCCGGACAGGACAGAACACCGGGGAGCTGTTTTTT. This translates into CASRTGQNTGELFF.